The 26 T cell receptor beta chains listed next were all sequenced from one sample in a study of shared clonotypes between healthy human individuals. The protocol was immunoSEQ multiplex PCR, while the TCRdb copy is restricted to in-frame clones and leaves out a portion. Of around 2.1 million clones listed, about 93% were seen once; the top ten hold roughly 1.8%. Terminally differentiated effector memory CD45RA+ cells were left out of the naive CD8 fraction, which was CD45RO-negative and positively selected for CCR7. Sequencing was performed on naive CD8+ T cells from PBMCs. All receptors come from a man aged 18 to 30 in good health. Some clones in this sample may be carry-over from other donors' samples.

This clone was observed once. The CDR3 nucleotides read TGTGCCTGGAGTCAAAGGGCTACCGTGAACACTGAAGCTTTCTTT. Translation gives CAWSQRATVNTEAFF. This chain joins TRBV30 and TRBJ1-1; the D is unclear. V lost 2 bases and J 0 bases, leaving 13 bases between the germline ends. The CDR3 consists of 15 residues. CDR1 and CDR2 (germline): GTSNPN, SVGIG (reference sequence).

Here the CDR3 reads CASSDTSGRSTGELFF. CDR3 in DNA: TGTGCCAGCAGCGACACTAGCGGGAGATCGACCGGGGAGCTGTTTTTT. V is TRBV9 and J is TRBJ2-2; TRBD2 matches at 11 bases. This CDR3 spans 16 amino acids. With 3 bases clipped from V and 5 bases from J, the junction kept 6 bases outside the gene matches. Germline V CDR1 and CDR2: SGDLS, YYNGEE.

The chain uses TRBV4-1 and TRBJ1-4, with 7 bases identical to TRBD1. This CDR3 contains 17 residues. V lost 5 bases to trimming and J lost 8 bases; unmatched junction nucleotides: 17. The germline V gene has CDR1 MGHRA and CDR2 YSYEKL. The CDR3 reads CASSYVRRDSNGEKLFF. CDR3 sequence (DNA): TGCGCCAGCAGCTATGTTAGGAGGGACAGCAATGGGGAAAAACTGTTTTTT.

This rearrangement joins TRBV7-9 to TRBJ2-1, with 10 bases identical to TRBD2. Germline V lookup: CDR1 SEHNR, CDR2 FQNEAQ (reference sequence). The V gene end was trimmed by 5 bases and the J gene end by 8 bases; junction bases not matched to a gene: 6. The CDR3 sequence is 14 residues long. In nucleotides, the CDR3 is TGTGCCAGCAGCCGGACTAGCGGAATATATGAGCAGTTCTTC. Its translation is CASSRTSGIYEQFF.

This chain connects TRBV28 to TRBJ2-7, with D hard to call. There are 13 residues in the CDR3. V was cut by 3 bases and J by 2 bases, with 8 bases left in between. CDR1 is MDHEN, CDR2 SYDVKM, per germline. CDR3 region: CASSFQVAYEQYF. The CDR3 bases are TGTGCCAGCAGTTTTCAGGTAGCCTACGAGCAGTACTTC.

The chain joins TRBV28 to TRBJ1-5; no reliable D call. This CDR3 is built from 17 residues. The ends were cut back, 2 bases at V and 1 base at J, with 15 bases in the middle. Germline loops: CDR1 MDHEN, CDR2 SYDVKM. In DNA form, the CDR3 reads TGTGCCAGCAGTTTAACATTTTCGTGGCCGAGCAATCAGCCCCAGCATTTT. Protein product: CASSLTFSWPSNQPQHF.

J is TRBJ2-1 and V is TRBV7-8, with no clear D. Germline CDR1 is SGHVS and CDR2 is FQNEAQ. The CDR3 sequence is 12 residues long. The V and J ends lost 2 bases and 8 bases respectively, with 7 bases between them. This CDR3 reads CASSLLGDEQFF. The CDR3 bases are TGTGCCAGCAGCTTACTCGGCGATGAGCAGTTCTTC. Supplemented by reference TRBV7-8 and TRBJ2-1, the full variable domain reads GAGVSQSPRYKVAKRGQDVALRCDPISGHVSLFWYQQALGQGPEFLTYFQNEAQLDKSGLPSDRFFAERPEGSVSTLKIQRTQQEDSAVYLCASSLLGDEQFFGPGTRLTVL.

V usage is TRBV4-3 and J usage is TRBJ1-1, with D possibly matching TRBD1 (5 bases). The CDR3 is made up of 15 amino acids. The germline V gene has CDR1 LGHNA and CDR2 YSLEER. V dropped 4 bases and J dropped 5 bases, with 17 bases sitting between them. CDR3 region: CASSPNAGEGTEAFF. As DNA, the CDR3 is TGCGCCAGCAGCCCGAACGCGGGGGAGGGAACTGAAGCTTTCTTT.

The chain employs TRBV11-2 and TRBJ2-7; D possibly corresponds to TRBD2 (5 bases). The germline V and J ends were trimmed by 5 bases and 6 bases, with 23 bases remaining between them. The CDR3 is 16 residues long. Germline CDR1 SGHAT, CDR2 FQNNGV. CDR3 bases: TGTGCCAGCAGCCCGAGAGAGGGCGTGCTCGCTCGCGAGCAGTACTTC. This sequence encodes CASSPREGVLAREQYF.

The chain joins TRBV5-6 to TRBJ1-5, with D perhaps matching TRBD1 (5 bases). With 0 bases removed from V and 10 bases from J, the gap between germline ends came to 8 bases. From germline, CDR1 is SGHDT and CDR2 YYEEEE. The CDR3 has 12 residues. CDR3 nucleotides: TGTGCCAGCAGCTTGGGGGACTTACCCCAGCATTTT. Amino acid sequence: CASSLGDLPQHF.

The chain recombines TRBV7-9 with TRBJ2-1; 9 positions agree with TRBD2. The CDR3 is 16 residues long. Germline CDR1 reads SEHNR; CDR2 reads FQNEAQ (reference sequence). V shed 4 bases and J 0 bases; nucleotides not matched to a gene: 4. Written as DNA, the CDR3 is TGTGCCAGCAGCTCTGGTAGCGGGAGCTCCTACAATGAGCAGTTCTTC. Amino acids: CASSSGSGSSYNEQFF.

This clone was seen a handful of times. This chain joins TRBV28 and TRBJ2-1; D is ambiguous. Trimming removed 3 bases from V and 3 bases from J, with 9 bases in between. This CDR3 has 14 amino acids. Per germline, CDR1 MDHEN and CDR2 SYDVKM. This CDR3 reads CASSFNPGYNEQFF. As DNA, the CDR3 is TGTGCCAGCAGTTTCAACCCGGGCTACAATGAGCAGTTCTTC.

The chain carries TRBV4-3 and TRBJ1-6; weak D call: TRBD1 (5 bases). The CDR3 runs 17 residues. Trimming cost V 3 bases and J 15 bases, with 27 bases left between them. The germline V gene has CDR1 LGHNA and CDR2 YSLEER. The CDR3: CASSQITARASGEVLHF. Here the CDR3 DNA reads TGCGCCAGCAGCCAGATTACGGCCAGGGCCAGCGGGGAAGTCCTCCACTTT.

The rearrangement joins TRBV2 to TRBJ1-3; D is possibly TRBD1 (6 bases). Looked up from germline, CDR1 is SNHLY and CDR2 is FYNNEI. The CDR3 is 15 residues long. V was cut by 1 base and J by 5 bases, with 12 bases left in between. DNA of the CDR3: TGTGCCAGCAGTGAAGGGGGGGCTCTTCGAAACACCATATATTTT. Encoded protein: CASSEGGALRNTIYF.

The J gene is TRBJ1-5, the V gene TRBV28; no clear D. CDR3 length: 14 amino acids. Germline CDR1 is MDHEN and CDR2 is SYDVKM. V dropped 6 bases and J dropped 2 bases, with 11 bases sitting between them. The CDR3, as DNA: TGTGCCAGCAGCCTTTCGTTCGGCAATCAGCCCCAGCATTTT. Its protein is CASSLSFGNQPQHF.

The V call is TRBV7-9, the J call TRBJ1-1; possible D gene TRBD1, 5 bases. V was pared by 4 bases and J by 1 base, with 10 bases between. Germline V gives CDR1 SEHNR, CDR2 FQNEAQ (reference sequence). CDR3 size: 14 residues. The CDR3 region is CASSSGLTNTEAFF. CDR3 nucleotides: TGTGCCAGCAGCTCGGGACTGACGAACACTGAAGCTTTCTTT.

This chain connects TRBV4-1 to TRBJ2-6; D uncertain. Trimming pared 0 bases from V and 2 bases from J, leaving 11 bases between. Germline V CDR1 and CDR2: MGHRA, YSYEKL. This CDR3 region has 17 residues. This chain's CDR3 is CASSQDPAPTGANVLTF. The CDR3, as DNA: TGCGCCAGCAGCCAAGACCCGGCCCCCACTGGGGCCAACGTCCTGACTTTC.

CDR3 amino acids: CASSQWRGLGGELFF. The CDR3 DNA reads TGTGCCAGCAGCCAGTGGAGGGGGCTGGGCGGGGAGCTGTTTTTT. V gene TRBV5-4 combines with J gene TRBJ2-2; tentatively, D is TRBD1 (7 bases). This CDR3 region has 15 residues. Trimming stripped 4 bases from V and 7 bases from J, with 17 bases between. From germline, CDR1 is SGHNT and CDR2 YYREEE (reference sequence).

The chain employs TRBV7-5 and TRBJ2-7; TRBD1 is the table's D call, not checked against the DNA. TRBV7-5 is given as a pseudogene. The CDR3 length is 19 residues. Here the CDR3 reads CVRSTPRQAGTGSMYEQYF. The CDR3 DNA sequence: TGTGTCAGAAGCACCCCTCGTCAAGCCGGGACAGGGAGTATGTACGAGCAGTACTTC.

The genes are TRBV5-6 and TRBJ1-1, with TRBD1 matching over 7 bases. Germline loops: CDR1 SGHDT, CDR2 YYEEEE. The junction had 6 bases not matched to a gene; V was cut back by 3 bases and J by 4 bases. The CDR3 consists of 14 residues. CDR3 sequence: CASSSGGLGTEAFF. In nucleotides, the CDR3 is TGTGCCAGCAGCTCAGGGGGGCTGGGCACTGAAGCTTTCTTT.

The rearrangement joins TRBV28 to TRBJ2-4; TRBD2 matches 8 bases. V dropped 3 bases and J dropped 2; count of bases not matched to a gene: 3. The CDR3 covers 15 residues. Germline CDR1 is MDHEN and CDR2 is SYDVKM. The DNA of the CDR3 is TGTGCCAGCAGTTTGGGCGGGAGGACCAAAAACATTCAGTACTTC. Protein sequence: CASSLGGRTKNIQYF. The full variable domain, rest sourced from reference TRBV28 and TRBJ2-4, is DVKVTQSSRYLVKRTGEKVFLECVQDMDHENMFWYRQDPGLGLRLIYFSYDVKMKEKGDIPEGYSVSREKKERFSLILESASTNQTSMYLCASSLGGRTKNIQYFGAGTRLSVL.

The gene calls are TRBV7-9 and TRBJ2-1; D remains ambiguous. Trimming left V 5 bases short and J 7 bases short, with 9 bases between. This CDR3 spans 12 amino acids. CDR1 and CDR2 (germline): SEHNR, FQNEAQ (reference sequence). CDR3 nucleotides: TGTGCCAGCAGCCGAATTAGGAATGAGCAGTTCTTC. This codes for CASSRIRNEQFF.

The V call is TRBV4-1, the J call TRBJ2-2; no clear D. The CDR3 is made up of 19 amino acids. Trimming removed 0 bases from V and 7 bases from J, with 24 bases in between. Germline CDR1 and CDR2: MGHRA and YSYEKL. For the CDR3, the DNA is TGCGCCAGCAGCCAAGATCCGTATCCTCGGCCCACCCTCAGCGGGGAGCTGTTTTTT. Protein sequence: CASSQDPYPRPTLSGELFF.

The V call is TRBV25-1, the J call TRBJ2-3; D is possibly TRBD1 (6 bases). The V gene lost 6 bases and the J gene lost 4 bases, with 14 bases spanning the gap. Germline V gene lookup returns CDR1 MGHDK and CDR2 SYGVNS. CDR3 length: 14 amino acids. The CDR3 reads CASSPGGRSDTQYF. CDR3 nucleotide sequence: TGTGCCAGCAGCCCTGGGGGCAGGTCAGATACGCAGTATTTT.

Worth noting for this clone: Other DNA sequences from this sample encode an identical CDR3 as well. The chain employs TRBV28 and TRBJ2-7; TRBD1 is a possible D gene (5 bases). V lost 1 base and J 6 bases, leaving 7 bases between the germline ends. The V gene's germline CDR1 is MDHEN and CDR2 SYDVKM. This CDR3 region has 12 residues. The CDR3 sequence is CASSLSRVEQYF. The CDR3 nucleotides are TGTGCCAGCAGTTTATCCAGGGTCGAGCAGTACTTC.

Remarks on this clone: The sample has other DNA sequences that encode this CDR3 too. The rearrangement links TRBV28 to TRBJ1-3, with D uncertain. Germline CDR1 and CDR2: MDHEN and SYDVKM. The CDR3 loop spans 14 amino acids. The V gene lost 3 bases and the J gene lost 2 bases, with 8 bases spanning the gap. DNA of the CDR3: TGTGCCAGCAGTTTTGGTGGAACTGGAAACACCATATATTTT. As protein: CASSFGGTGNTIYF.